This TCR beta chain was sequenced during a study of control samples from healthy donors and cancer patients. The germline CDR1 and CDR2 sequences are SNHLY and FYNNEI. This CDR3 has 14 amino acids. Trimming cost V 7 bases and J 1 base, with 11 bases left between them. Assay: immunoSEQ multiplex PCR; the TCRdb copy retains only in-frame clones and omits some. The table shows 150,000 to 200,000 clones, with roughly 94% occurring only once. This TCR derives from a man aged 55 to 70 with colorectal cancer. V gene TRBV2 combines with J gene TRBJ2-1; D tentatively reads TRBD1 or TRBD2 (6 bases each). Sequencing input: PBMCs. The CDR3 DNA sequence: TGTGCCAGCACGGGGGCTCCTTCCTACAATGAGCAGTTCTTC. As protein: CASTGAPSYNEQFF. Full variable domain (outside the CDR3, taken from reference TRBV2 and TRBJ2-1): EPEVTQTPSHQVTQMGQEVILRCVPISNHLYFYWYRQILGQKVEFLVSFYNNEISEKSEIFDDQFSVERPDGSNFTLKIRSTKLEDSAMYFCASTGAPSYNEQFFGPGTRLTVL.